The clone carrying this T cell receptor beta chain was recorded a few times. As yet, its antigen is unknown. The V and J ends lost 6 bases and 5 bases respectively, with 11 bases between them. CDR3 length: 13 residues. Germline V gene sequence: CDR1 LGHNA, CDR2 YNFKEQ. It was with a sample-barcoded 5' primer and a J-beta primer mix that a second PCR of about 7 to 12 cycles was run. The template-switch adaptor, which had 12 random nucleotides, put a tag on each cDNA molecule. TCRdb ran MiXCR on the 5' RACE reads and lists one entry per CDR3 protein. The repertoire holds over 750,000 distinct CDR3 sequences, with roughly 25% as singletons. This record comes from a study of blood T cells in healthy people across ages. Study outcomes and limitations: The study could not conclusively compare naive and antigen-experienced cells, given its unsorted PBMCs.

This sample was also put to use in a study of T cells of mothers and their children. That work contributes: Extracted RNA, in its entirety, went into cDNA synthesis at roughly 1.5 ug per 15 ul.

This receptor was obtained from a boy aged 5-17 years in good health. The chain is built from TRBV4-2 and TRBJ2-1; D gene unclear. Specimen: blood. DNA for the CDR3: TGTGCCAGCAGGTCTAACGACCACAATGAGCAGTTCTTC. Protein sequence: CASRSNDHNEQFF.